The rows below give T cell receptor beta chains drawn from one sample of a study of CD8+ T cells in alopecia areata. The method was immunoSEQ multiplex PCR; TCRdb's version includes in-frame clones alone and lacks a portion of them. The data show over 150,000 clones, 50% to 75% seen once. The starting material was CD4+ T cells sorted from blood, obtained at week 0. The receptor set was obtained from a human donor with alopecia areata. CDR3s include the opening cysteine and the closing phenylalanine or tryptophan. The order of the fields is V gene, CDR3 length, J gene, CDR3 protein.

>TRBV6-5|14|TRBJ1-1
CASSYSGVRTEAFF
>TRBV10-2|13|TRBJ1-4
CASTQGTGEKLFF
>TRBV7-9|12|TRBJ2-5
CASSPVGETQYF
>TRBV11-2|15|TRBJ2-1
CASSSQRGATDEQFF
>TRBV29-1|12|TRBJ2-1
CSVWETNNEQFF
>TRBV7-9|17|TRBJ2-6
CASSLEHRLDGANVLTF
>TRBV29-1|13|TRBJ1-2
CSAEVRARYGYTF
>TRBV30|17|TRBJ2-3
CAWLGIQRGGRSDTQYF
>TRBV30|13|TRBJ1-1
CAWTRTAAGEAFF
>TRBV29-1|13|TRBJ2-5
CSVNRDNQETQYF
>TRBV2|15|TRBJ2-3
CASSGGQGHTDTQYF
>TRBV25-1|14|TRBJ1-5
CASSRTGLDQPQHF
>TRBV29-1|10|TRBJ1-2
CSVVEDGYTF
>TRBV30|15|TRBJ2-7
CAWSRAGGSSFEQYF
>TRBV14|13|TRBJ1-5
CASSQVLQQPQHF
>TRBV7-9|12|TRBJ2-5
CASSLGVETQYF
>TRBV29-1|12|TRBJ2-5
CSAGPGKETQYF
>TRBV29-1|10|TRBJ1-2
CSVYHTGYTF
>TRBV7-6|14|TRBJ1-4
CASTQGATNEKLFF
>TRBV6-5|14|TRBJ1-5
CASSQGQGIQPQHF
>TRBV5-1|12|TRBJ2-7
CASSFPEHEQYF
>TRBV27|14|TRBJ2-7
CASSRGQASYEQYF
>TRBV7-9|13|TRBJ1-6
CASREGGNSPLHF
>TRBV14|13|TRBJ2-4
CASSQEGRRIQYF
>TRBV7-2|15|TRBJ1-4
CASSQTTGGVEKLFF
>TRBV16|15|TRBJ1-3
CASSQSLASGNTIYF
>TRBV7-9|14|TRBJ2-7
CASTFRSTHHEQYF
>TRBV6-1|15|TRBJ1-3
CASIPLGGGGNTIYF
>TRBV9|16|TRBJ2-1
CASSDSRQGGYNEQFF
>TRBV2|11|TRBJ2-7
CASSPTYEQYF
>TRBV10-3|17|TRBJ2-7
CATRTLGGTGEIYEQYF
>TRBV29-1|13|TRBJ2-1
CSVDGTSGGEQFF
>TRBV30|15|TRBJ1-1
CAWNPGLVASTEAFF
>TRBV5-6|13|TRBJ1-1
CASSLFEHTEAFF
>TRBV6-5|15|TRBJ2-7
CASSYRAKGLGEQYF
>TRBV7-9|13|TRBJ1-2
CASPEGNNYGYTF
>TRBV2|15|TRBJ2-2
CASTGTGTGTGELFF
>TRBV9|15|TRBJ1-5
CASSVDGRSNQPQHF
>TRBV11-1|15|TRBJ1-1
CASSNPFRGRAEAFF
>TRBV5-1|18|TRBJ2-6
CASSLGQGLVSGANVLTF
>TRBV9|15|TRBJ2-5
CASSVAGGSKETQYF